This T cell receptor (beta chain) stems from a study of blood T cell repertoires in COVID-19. Across the whole study: COVID-19 samples collected from the United States, Italy and Spain covered acute and convalescent phases.

Assay: immunoSEQ multiplex PCR; the TCRdb copy retains only in-frame clones and omits some. Of a few hundred thousand clones listed, approximately 92% are singletons. The CDR3 is 15 residues long. The germline gives CDR1 SEHNR, CDR2 FQNEAQ (reference sequence). V shed 1 base and J shed 7 bases, with 14 bases lying between them. Sample: peripheral blood. The source of this sequence is a woman aged 40 to 50 who had recovered from COVID-19. The chain combines TRBV7-9 with TRBJ2-1; D is unresolved. DNA of the CDR3: TGTGCCAGCAGCTTAGATGGGCCACTTGGGAATGAGCAGTTCTTC. The encoded protein is CASSLDGPLGNEQFF. The entire variable domain, with the rest obtained from reference TRBV7-9 and TRBJ2-1, is as follows: DTGVSQNPRHKITKRGQNVTFRCDPISEHNRLYWYRQTLGQGPEFLTYFQNEAQLEKSRLLSDRFSAERPKGSFSTLEIQRTEQGDSAMYLCASSLDGPLGNEQFFGPGTRLTVL.